Below are 20 T cell receptor beta chains sequenced from a single sample in a study of regulatory T cells in long-lasting Graves disease. The time point here: newly diagnosed GD, antithyroid drugs for less than 3 months. From PBMCs, RNA was extracted and then used to make the TCR library. HTBI primers from iRepertoire and Arm-PCR of CDR3 regions yielded the TCR beta libraries. TCRdb reprocessed the multiplex PCR reads via MiXCR and lists one record per CDR3 protein. The data show 530,000 or so distinct CDR3 sequences, approximately 16% seen once. The sample was also reused in another study, on T cells in Graves' hyperthyroidism and ophthalmopathy.

The sequencing used peripheral blood mononuclear cells (PBMCs), collected at new diagnosis, from a patient treated with antithyroid drugs. The receptors derive from a man younger than 30 with Graves disease.

This clonotype occurred many times. The chain has TRBV7-9 and TRBJ2-7, with D perhaps given as TRBD1 or TRBD2 (5 bases each). The V gene's germline CDR1 is SEHNR and CDR2 FQNEAQ (reference sequence). CDR3 length: 15 amino acids. Trimming stripped 5 bases from V and 0 bases from J, with 14 bases between. Written as DNA, the CDR3 is TGTGCCAGCAGCGGGGCAGCGGTTAGCTCCTACGAGCAGTACTTC. This sequence encodes CASSGAAVSSYEQYF.

This clonotype was found many times. The V call is TRBV12-3 or TRBV12-4, the J call TRBJ1-3; D gene unclear. V was trimmed by 6 bases and J by 0 bases, leaving 9 bases between them. The CDR3 has 14 residues. This chain's CDR3 is CASSLGFSGNTIYF. The CDR3 nucleotides read TGTGCCAGCAGCCTGGGGTTCTCTGGAAACACCATATATTTT.

This clonotype was seen repeatedly, ten times or more. Germline and junction disagree at one end, which may indicate a read error. This chain uses TRBV7-3 with TRBJ2-5; TRBD2 matches 7 bases. Germline V gives CDR1 SGHTA, CDR2 FQGTGA. The CDR3 has 14 amino acids. The CDR3 region has the DNA TGTGCCAACAGCCCCTCGCTAGCGGCAGAGACCCAGTACTTC. It translates to CANSPSLAAETQYF.

Worth noting for this clonotype: A much larger clone lies a single base off, so this may be a read error. This chain links TRBV6-2 or TRBV6-3 with TRBJ2-5; possibly TRBD1 for D (5 bases). The CDR3 runs to 13 residues. V shed 6 bases and J shed 5 bases, with 13 bases lying between them. Germline CDR1 reads MNHEY; CDR2 reads SVGEGT. This chain's CDR3 is CASSMTVRETQYF. The CDR3 bases are TGTGCCAGCAGCATGACAGTTCGGGAGACCCAGTACTTC.

This clonotype was recorded at least ten times. V gene TRBV12-3 or TRBV12-4 combines with J gene TRBJ2-2; 13 nucleotides agree with TRBD2. This CDR3 contains 17 residues. Trimming at V came to 3 bases and at J to 0 bases, leaving 1 base not matched to a gene. This CDR3 is CASSFGTSGTNTGELFF. Here the CDR3 DNA reads TGTGCCAGCAGTTTCGGGACTAGCGGGACGAACACCGGGGAGCTGTTTTTT.

The chain combines TRBV20-1 with TRBJ1-6; D gene uncertain. CDR1 and CDR2 from the germline V gene are DFQATT and SNEGSKA (reference sequence). The CDR3 is 13 amino acids. V gave up 7 bases and J gave up 4 bases, with 11 bases separating them. The CDR3 DNA reads TGCAGTGGAAAACGTGGATATAATTCACCCCTCCACTTT. Protein sequence: CSGKRGYNSPLHF.

Only one count was recorded for this clonotype. The conserved closing phenylalanine or tryptophan is absent in this CDR3, likely reflecting a read error. The gene calls are TRBV2 and TRBJ1-4; the D is unclear. V was shortened by 2 bases and J by 10 bases, with 26 bases between the two germline ends. CDR1 and CDR2 from the germline V gene are SNHLY and FYNNEI. This CDR3 has 18 amino acids. The CDR3 DNA reads as TGTGCCAGCAGTGAACTTCCGGCAGGAGGCTGGGAGGAGGGAAAACTGTTTGTT. Amino acids: CASSELPAGGWEEGKLFV.

This clonotype was recorded at least ten times. This sequence joins TRBV11-2 and TRBJ2-1; 9 bases map to TRBD2. Germline-derived CDR1 and CDR2 are SGHAT and FQNNGV. The CDR3 has 14 amino acids. The V and J ends lost 5 bases and 6 bases, in that order; junction bases with no gene match: 5. The CDR3, as DNA: TGTGCCAGCAGCATCGGGACTAGCCCCAATGAGCAGTTCTTC. Residues: CASSIGTSPNEQFF.

This clonotype came up many times. CDR3 residues: CSARPPGGGGYEQYF. The CDR3 DNA follows: TGCAGTGCTAGACCCCCCGGGGGTGGGGGATACGAGCAGTACTTC. This rearrangement joins TRBV20-1 to TRBJ2-7, with a weak D call TRBD2 (6 bases). The CDR3 runs 15 residues. Trimming removed 2 bases at V and 4 bases at J, with 18 bases between. Germline V CDR1 and CDR2: DFQATT, SNEGSKA (reference sequence).

This rearrangement joins TRBV7-3 to TRBJ2-3; 7 nucleotides line up with TRBD2. Germline trimming cut 1 base from V and 1 base from J; bases unmatched to any gene: 5. CDR3 length equals 16 residues. Per the germline V gene, CDR1 is SGHTA and CDR2 is FQGTGA. CDR3 in DNA: TGTGCCAGCAGCTTAATTGGCGGGAGTGGCACAGATACGCAGTATTTT. It is translated as CASSLIGGSGTDTQYF.

This clonotype was recorded many times. The chain joins TRBV28 to TRBJ2-3, with 8 bases matching TRBD1. In germline, CDR1 is MDHEN, CDR2 SYDVKM. The CDR3 is 14 amino acids. V was clipped by 4 bases and J by 4 bases; unmatched bases: 4. CDR3 in amino acids: CASSSDRASDTQYF. CDR3 nucleotide sequence: TGTGCCAGCAGTTCGGACAGGGCTTCAGATACGCAGTATTTT.

This sequence joins TRBV11-2 and TRBJ2-1; weak D call: TRBD2 (6 bases). V was trimmed by 1 base and J by 10 bases, leaving 11 bases between them. The CDR3 spans 13 residues. Germline CDR1 and CDR2: SGHAT and FQNNGV. CDR3 nucleotide sequence: TGTGCCAGCAGCTTAGTAGGGCGGGGCGAGCAGTTCTTC. Its protein product is CASSLVGRGEQFF.

The chain joins TRBV28 to TRBJ2-4, with 9 bases identical to TRBD1. This CDR3 contains 16 residues. In germline, CDR1 is MDHEN, CDR2 SYDVKM. V dropped 6 bases and J dropped 1; count of bases not matched to a gene: 7. CDR3 loop: CASRPGQGYAKNIQYF. CDR3 in DNA: TGTGCCAGCAGGCCCGGACAGGGGTATGCCAAAAACATTCAGTACTTC.

The chain joins TRBV5-1 to TRBJ2-2; 7 positions agree with TRBD2. The CDR3 runs 15 residues. Germline V lookup: CDR1 SGHRS, CDR2 YFSETQ. Losses at the gene ends were 4 bases for V and 5 bases for J; bases not matched to a gene: 8. CDR3 bases: TGCGCCAGCAGCCTAACTAGCGTAAGGACCGGGGAGCTGTTTTTT. Its protein product is CASSLTSVRTGELFF.

This clonotype was seen a few times. At one end the junction does not follow the germline gene, possibly because of a read error. The genes are TRBV27 and TRBJ1-3; tentative D call: TRBD1 (5 bases). CDR1 is MNHEY and CDR2 is SMNVEV in the germline V gene (reference sequence). CDR3 length: 15 residues. The CDR3 nucleotides are TGTGCCGGCAGTCCAGACGGGGCCTCTGGAAACACCATATATTTT. Translating gives CAGSPDGASGNTIYF.

This clonotype was seen repeatedly, ten times or more. The chain uses TRBV30 and TRBJ1-1; tentatively, D is TRBD1 (6 bases). The V gene lost 2 bases and the J gene lost 4 bases, with 11 bases spanning the gap. CDR3 length: 13 residues. From germline, CDR1 is GTSNPN and CDR2 SVGIG (reference sequence). CDR3 region: CAWSSDRSTEAFF. In DNA form, the CDR3 reads TGTGCCTGGAGTTCAGACAGGAGCACTGAAGCTTTCTTT.

V usage is TRBV7-3 and J usage is TRBJ2-7; TRBD1 is a possible D gene (6 bases). Germline V gives CDR1 SGHTA, CDR2 FQGTGA. Trimming took 3 bases from V and 4 from J, leaving 10 bases between them. This CDR3 spans 13 amino acids. For the CDR3, the DNA is TGTGCCAGCAGCTTCAGGGACAATTACGAGCAGTACTTC. Its protein product is CASSFRDNYEQYF.

There are a few counts of this clonotype. This chain links TRBV19 with TRBJ2-7; D gene ambiguous. From germline, CDR1 is LNHDA and CDR2 SQIVND (reference sequence). V was trimmed by 1 base and J by 0 bases, leaving 13 bases between them. The CDR3 contains 16 residues. The DNA of the CDR3 is TGTGCCAGTAGTATAGTGACGCCCCTCTACTCCTACGAGCAGTACTTC. It yields the protein CASSIVTPLYSYEQYF.

This clonotype was found a few times. J is TRBJ2-4 and V is TRBV28, with unresolved D. This CDR3 is 16 amino acids long. Deletions cut 4 bases from V and 0 bases from J, with 13 bases between. Germline CDR1 MDHEN, CDR2 SYDVKM. CDR3 coding DNA: TGTGCCAGCAGTTATCCCTGGCGGCTAGCCAAAAACATTCAGTACTTC. This translates into CASSYPWRLAKNIQYF.

This clonotype was picked up a small number of times. This rearrangement joins TRBV3-1 to TRBJ2-4, with D maybe TRBD2 (6 bases). V lost 0 bases to trimming and J lost 1 base, with 10 bases between them. Germline CDR1 reads LGHDT; CDR2 reads YNNKEL (reference sequence). The CDR3 is 16 amino acids. CDR3 residues: CASSQEGLLAKNIQYF. In DNA, the CDR3 is TGTGCCAGCAGCCAAGAGGGACTGCTTGCCAAAAACATTCAGTACTTC.